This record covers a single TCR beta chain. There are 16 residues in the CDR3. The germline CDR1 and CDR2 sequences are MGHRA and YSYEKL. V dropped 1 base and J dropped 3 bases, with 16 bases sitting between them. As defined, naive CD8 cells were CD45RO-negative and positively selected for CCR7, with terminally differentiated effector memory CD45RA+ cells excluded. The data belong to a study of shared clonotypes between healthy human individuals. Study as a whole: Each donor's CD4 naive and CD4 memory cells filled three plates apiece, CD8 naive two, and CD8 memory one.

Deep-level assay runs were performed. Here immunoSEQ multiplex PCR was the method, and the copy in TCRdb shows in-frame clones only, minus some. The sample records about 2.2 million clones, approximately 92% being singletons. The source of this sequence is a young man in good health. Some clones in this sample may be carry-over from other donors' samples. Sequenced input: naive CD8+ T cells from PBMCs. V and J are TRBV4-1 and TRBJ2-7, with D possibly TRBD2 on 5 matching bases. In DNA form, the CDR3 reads TGCGCCAGCAGCCAAGGTGTTGCGGGTGGTGGCTACGAGCAGTACTTC. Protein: CASSQGVAGGGYEQYF.